The text below deals with one T cell receptor (beta chain). Some clones are missing from TCRdb's copy, which holds only in-frame ones; the method was immunoSEQ multiplex PCR. In the table there are approximately 230,000 clones, approximately 84% of which are singletons. This entry belongs to a study of blood T cell repertoires in COVID-19. Germline-derived CDR1 and CDR2 are MDHEN and SYDVKM. The CDR3 totals 13 residues. Trimming took 6 bases from V and 6 from J, leaving 14 bases between them. Sequencing was done on a sample of PBMCs or T cells enriched from blood (not recorded which). The V and J genes are TRBV28 and TRBJ1-1, with D possibly matching TRBD1 (6 bases). The TCR originated in a man aged 40-55 years who had recovered from COVID-19. The CDR3 protein is CASRTGKLAEAFF. Written as DNA, the CDR3 is TGTGCCAGCAGAACAGGGAAACTTGCTGAAGCTTTCTTT.